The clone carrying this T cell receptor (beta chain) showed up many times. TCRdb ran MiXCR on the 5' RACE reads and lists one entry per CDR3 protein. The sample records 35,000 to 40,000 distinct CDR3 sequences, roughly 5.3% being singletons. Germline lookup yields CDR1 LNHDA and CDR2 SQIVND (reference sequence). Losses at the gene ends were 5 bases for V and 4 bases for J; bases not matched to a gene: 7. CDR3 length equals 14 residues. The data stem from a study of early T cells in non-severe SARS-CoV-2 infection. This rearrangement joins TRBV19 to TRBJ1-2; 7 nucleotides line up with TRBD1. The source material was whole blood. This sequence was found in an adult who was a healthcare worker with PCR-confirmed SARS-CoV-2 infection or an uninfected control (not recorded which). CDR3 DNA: TGTGCCAGTAGTCCTCGGGGGACAGTCTATGGCTACACCTTC. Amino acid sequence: CASSPRGTVYGYTF.